The clone carrying this T cell receptor beta chain was observed a handful of times. Antigen unknown. The sample is drawn from a study of beta chain features in type 1 diabetes. Every bit of the isolated RNA underwent reverse transcription, so sequencing read expressed TCRB transcripts. The protocol was immunoSEQ multiplex PCR, while the TCRdb copy is restricted to in-frame clones and leaves out a portion. This sample has more than 100,000 clones; 9% occur once, and the top ten carry roughly 0.75%. Overall study results and limits: In all four CD4+ subsets, TCRB CDR3 length was significantly, moderately reduced in type 1 diabetes. Patients' naive, central memory and regulatory TCRB repertoires appeared more alike than those of healthy donors.

CDR3 length equals 15 residues. Trimming cost V 6 bases and J 0 bases, with 12 bases left between them. CDR1 and CDR2 (germline): SNHLY, FYNNEI. The TCR originated in a man aged 25-45 years with type 1 diabetes. Sequenced sample: central memory CD4+ T cells from blood. The genes are TRBV2 and TRBJ2-4, with D possibly TRBD2 on 6 matching bases. CDR3 sequence (DNA): TGTGCCAGCAGCGGCGGAGGGCTAGCCAAAAACATTCAGTACTTC. Its translation: CASSGGGLAKNIQYF.